The 12 T cell receptor beta chains below were found in one sample sequenced in a study of T cells after yellow fever vaccination. MiXCR, applied by TCRdb to the 5' RACE reads, yields one record per CDR3 protein. The profile shows over 300,000 distinct CDR3 sequences, roughly 7% of them singletons. The source material was PBMCs, sampled more than 40 days after the first yellow fever vaccination. These receptors were taken from a man younger than 35 who received the YFV17D yellow fever vaccine.

This rearrangement joins TRBV15 to TRBJ2-3; D is unresolved. This CDR3 comprises 11 residues. V dropped 5 bases and J dropped 6 bases, with 6 bases sitting between them. Per the germline V gene, CDR1 is LNHNV and CDR2 is YYDKDF (reference sequence). The CDR3 loop is CATSFGDTQYF. In DNA, the CDR3 is TGTGCCACCAGCTTCGGGGATACGCAGTATTTT.

The chain employs TRBV5-1 and TRBJ2-3; 7 bases map to TRBD2. CDR1 is SGHRS and CDR2 is YFSETQ in the germline V gene. Losses at the gene ends were 4 bases for V and 2 bases for J; bases not matched to a gene: 4. This CDR3 spans 14 amino acids. This CDR3 reads CASSSGVTTDTQYF. In DNA, the CDR3 is TGCGCCAGCAGCAGCGGGGTGACCACAGATACGCAGTATTTT.

The V and J genes are TRBV20-1 and TRBJ1-2; D is ambiguous. Between the trimmed V and J ends, which lost 6 bases and 4 bases, there was a span of 9 bases. Germline V lookup: CDR1 DFQATT, CDR2 SNEGSKA (reference sequence). This CDR3 spans 11 amino acids. The CDR3 loop reads CSASDLYGYTF. As DNA, the CDR3 is TGCAGTGCCTCGGACCTCTATGGCTACACCTTC.

This clonotype has only a few counts. The chain combines TRBV4-1 with TRBJ2-3; D possibly corresponds to TRBD2 (6 bases). Trimming shortened V by 0 bases and J by 4 bases, and 17 bases separated the two germline ends. This CDR3 comprises 17 residues. The germline V gene has CDR1 MGHRA and CDR2 YSYEKL. The CDR3 DNA reads TGCGCCAGCAGCCAAGAGGGGGTGGACGGGGGAGCAGATACGCAGTATTTT. Translated: CASSQEGVDGGADTQYF.

The sample holds a few counts of this clonotype. The chain couples TRBV9 to TRBJ2-7, with 11 bases lining up with TRBD2. The junction had 7 bases not matched to a gene; V was cut back by 5 bases and J by 6 bases. The CDR3 is 14 residues long. CDR1 SGDLS and CDR2 YYNGEE come from the germline V gene. CDR3 DNA sequence: TGTGCCAGCAGAAGGTCCGGGACTAGCGGCGAGCAGTACGTC. It is translated as CASRRSGTSGEQYV.

This sequence joins TRBV7-3 and TRBJ2-3; 7 nucleotides agree with TRBD2. The germline CDR1 and CDR2 sequences are SGHTA and FQGTGA. V was clipped by 5 bases and J by 2 bases; unmatched bases: 16. The CDR3 is made up of 18 amino acids. The CDR3, as DNA: TGTGCCAGCAGCCCCCAGGGAGCGCGGGGGACCATCACAGATACGCAGTATTTT. The encoded protein is CASSPQGARGTITDTQYF. The full variable domain, its missing parts supplied by reference TRBV7-3 and TRBJ2-3, is GAGVSQTPSNKVTEKGKYVELRCDPISGHTALYWYRQSLGQGPEFLIYFQGTGAADDSGLPNDRFFAVRPEGSVSTLKIQRTERGDSAVYLCASSPQGARGTITDTQYFGPGTRLTVL.

This clonotype was recorded a few times. The rearrangement links TRBV6-5 to TRBJ1-2; 8 nucleotides align to TRBD1. The CDR3 has 12 residues. V was clipped by 3 bases and J by 11 bases; unmatched bases: 5. Germline values: CDR1 MNHEY, CDR2 SVGAGI. CDR3: CASSYQGARYTF. The CDR3 DNA sequence: TGTGCCAGCAGTTATCAGGGGGCGCGATACACCTTC.

The genes are TRBV7-2 and TRBJ2-6; 8 positions agree with TRBD1. The CDR3 covers 15 residues. V was pared by 5 bases and J by 9 bases, with 9 bases of the junction left unmatched. Germline values: CDR1 SGHTA, CDR2 FQGNSA. CDR3: CASSPLGQGGNVLTF. For the CDR3, the DNA is TGTGCCAGCAGCCCACTAGGACAGGGCGGCAACGTCCTGACTTTC.

This clonotype turned up a few times. The chain has TRBV18 and TRBJ2-2; D is undetermined. The germline V gene encodes CDR1 KGHSH and CDR2 LQKENI. Trimming left V 4 bases short and J 3 bases short, with 21 bases between. The CDR3 loop spans 18 amino acids. In DNA form, the CDR3 reads TGTGCCAGCTCACTATACAAAAGGGAACTCTTCGACACCGGGGAGCTGTTTTTT. Translated, it gives CASSLYKRELFDTGELFF.

This sequence joins TRBV6-1 and TRBJ2-3; TRBD1 aligns across 10 bases. V lost 8 bases, J lost 5 bases, and 13 bases stayed unmatched. The CDR3 has 16 residues. The germline V gene has CDR1 MNHNS and CDR2 SASEGT. Here the CDR3 reads CASSPSDRGIGDTQYF. The CDR3 bases are TGTGCCAGCTCCCCCTCGGACAGGGGGATTGGAGATACGCAGTATTTT.

V is TRBV12-3 or TRBV12-4 and J is TRBJ2-7; D perhaps matches TRBD2 (6 bases). Trimming removed 8 bases at V and 0 bases at J, with 23 bases between. This CDR3 contains 17 residues. CDR3 sequence reads: CASPKGLPCEYSYEQYV. CDR3 DNA: TGTGCCAGCCCAAAGGGACTTCCCTGTGAGTACTCCTACGAGCAGTACGTC.

In this sample, this clonotype turned up a few times. The chain combines TRBV7-2 with TRBJ2-5; 8 bases match TRBD2. Trimming cost V 7 bases and J 2 bases; bases outside gene matches: 9. This CDR3 contains 15 residues. The germline V gene has CDR1 SGHTA and CDR2 FQGNSA. The CDR3 loop is CASKISSGGQETQYF. The CDR3 coding sequence is TGTGCCAGCAAAATATCCAGCGGGGGACAAGAGACCCAGTACTTC.